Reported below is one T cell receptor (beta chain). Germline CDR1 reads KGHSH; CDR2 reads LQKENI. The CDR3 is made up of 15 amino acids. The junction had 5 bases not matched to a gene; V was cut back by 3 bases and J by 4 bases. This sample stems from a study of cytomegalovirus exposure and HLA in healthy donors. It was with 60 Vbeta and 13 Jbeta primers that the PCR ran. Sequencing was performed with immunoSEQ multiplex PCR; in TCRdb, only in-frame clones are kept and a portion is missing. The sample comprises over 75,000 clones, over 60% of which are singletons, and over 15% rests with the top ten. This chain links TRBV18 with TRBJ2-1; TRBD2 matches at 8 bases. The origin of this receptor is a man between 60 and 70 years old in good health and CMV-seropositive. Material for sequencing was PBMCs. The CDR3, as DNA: TGTGCCAGCTCACCCCTCGGGGGGGCGTACAATGAGCAGTTCTTC. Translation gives CASSPLGGAYNEQFF.